This T cell receptor (beta chain) appears in the sequencing data of a study of regulatory T cells in long-lasting Graves disease. General study findings and limits: It was in persistent disease that TRBV28, TRBJ1-2 and TRBJ2-5 were favored.

Indicated time point: newly diagnosed GD, antithyroid drugs for less than 3 months. PBMC RNA was the source of the TCR library. Germline V gene data show CDR1 as MNHEY and CDR2 as SMNVEV (reference sequence). This CDR3 is built from 15 residues. Deletions cut 1 base from V and 8 bases from J, with 17 bases between. Combining iRepertoire HTBI primers with Arm-PCR of CDR3 regions, the authors built TCR beta libraries. Using its own MiXCR run on the multiplex PCR reads, TCRdb lists one record per CDR3 protein. Found here are hundreds of thousands of distinct CDR3 sequences, around 17% of them singletons; the top ten hold under 20%. This clonotype was seen many times. As yet, its antigen is unknown. These data also formed part of another study, on T cells in Graves' hyperthyroidism and ophthalmopathy.

This sample comprised peripheral blood mononuclear cells (PBMCs), obtained at new diagnosis, from a patient treated with antithyroid drugs. The chain joins TRBV27 to TRBJ1-2, with D unresolved. This clonotype was obtained from a woman in her twenties or thirties with Graves disease. The CDR3 nucleotides are TGTGCCAGCAGTTTATACGGAACTGGACCGCCCGGCTACACCTTC. Its protein is CASSLYGTGPPGYTF.